This T cell receptor beta chain comes out of a study of T cell responses to AZD1222 COVID-19 vaccine. General study points: Vaccine-associated CD4 TCRs ranged over spike, dominating at 160-218 and 743-854. After two AZD1222 doses, spike-specific TCR breadth and depth rose versus day 0.

Profiling relied on immunoSEQ multiplex PCR, and the TCRdb table lists in-frame clones only, not all of them. The sample yields 200,000 or so clones, around 87% seen once. As to this clone: What it binds is unknown.

The material was peripheral blood, obtained on day 0 of MenACWY control vaccination. The origin of this receptor is an adult in good health.

CDR3 bases: TGTGCCAGCAGTCCAATATCCGGGACAGTTAACTATGGCTACACCTTC. This codes for CASSPISGTVNYGYTF. This rearrangement joins TRBV28 to TRBJ1-2; 7 bases agree with TRBD1. This CDR3 contains 16 residues. Germline V gives CDR1 MDHEN, CDR2 SYDVKM. J lost 1 base, V lost 5 bases, and 10 bases had no gene match.